One T cell receptor beta chain is described in this entry. The table lists this clonotype with many counts. Its cognate antigen has yet to be identified. Base qualities were left out, and no much larger clone turns up one base away. Set within a cohort of healthcare workers in London, UK, this nested case-control study involved weekly PCR testing of nasopharyngeal swabs along with blood sampling. Between 23 and 31 March 2020, the week of the UK lockdown, healthcare workers were enrolled and then followed up weekly for as long as 16 weeks. The data originate from a study of early T cells in non-severe SARS-CoV-2 infection (dated by TCRdb to the early 2020s). Study-level background: Because TCR sequencing relied on bulk RNA taken from unsorted whole blood, pairing of alpha and beta chains was not possible. Study-wide findings and limitations: VDJdb matching was skewed toward anti-spike CD8 responses and likely underestimated virus-specific expansions by missing private and CD4 specificities.

The library was prepared using 5' RACE. The instrument given in TCRdb is NextSeq 500. The TCR library protocol attached unique molecular identifiers to individual cDNA molecules to correct for sequencing error and PCR bias. TCR alpha and beta chains were both sequenced, and the abundances of alpha and beta sequences in each sample were closely correlated with each other. Per the authors' processing: Decombinator V4 was used to perform V gene, J gene and CDR3 annotation of TCR sequences. Expanded TCRs were defined as changing significantly between any two time points under a Poisson model with p below 0.0001. TCR abundances were normalised to the total number of TCRs sequenced in each sample and reported as counts per million. TRAV1-2 paired with TRAJ12, TRAJ20 or TRAJ33 defined MAIT TCRs, while TRAV10 paired with TRAJ18 defined iNKT TCRs. VDJdb, accessed 1 November 2021, was searched for CMV, EBV and SARS-CoV-2 annotated TCRs, with TCRs annotated for multiple antigens excluded. TCRdb handled the public reads itself, with Q25 trimming in fastp and clone calling in MiXCR, and kept productive beta chains. Each CDR3 protein appears once, grouped with its most common genes and DNA. Here the V and J calls rest on TCRdb's processing, not on the authors' analysis. The sample table holds 25,000 to 35,000 distinct CDR3 sequences, of which roughly 7.2% were seen once. The ten biggest clones cover 30% to 45% of the sample.

At the junction V is shortened by 5 bases and J by 2 bases, with 12 bases in between. Measured from the cysteine to the phenylalanine, the CDR3 is 14 residues long. Solely the CDR3 DNA is kept, with 42 bases framed from the first base. The germline V gene gives CDR1 as SGHVS and CDR2 as FQNEAQ. Sequencing was done on a sample of whole blood. The rearrangement joined TRBV7-8 to TRBJ1-1; the D gene cannot be resolved reliably. This sequence originates from an adult who was a healthcare worker with PCR-confirmed SARS-CoV-2 infection or an uninfected control (not recorded which). The CDR3 here reads CASSRLTGNTEAFF. The DNA sequence is TGTGCCAGCAGCCGCCTGACGGGAAACACTGAAGCTTTCTTT.